The 3 T cell receptor beta chains presented below share a single source sample, sequenced in a study of blood T cells in healthy people across ages. The authors ran a second PCR of 7 to 11 cycles using a sample-barcoded 5' primer and a J-beta primer mix. Via MiXCR, TCRdb re-called the 5' RACE reads, giving one row per CDR3 protein. The sample has around 780,000 distinct CDR3 sequences; 56% are singletons. Sequencing was done on a sample of blood. These TCRs come from a man in his forties in good health.

The chain has TRBV6-1 and TRBJ1-2; maybe TRBD1 (5 bases). V was trimmed by 9 bases and J by 3 bases, leaving 11 bases between them. CDR1 is MNHNS, CDR2 SASEGT, per germline. The CDR3 totals 12 residues. Here the CDR3 DNA reads TGTGCCAGTTCCGGCAGGGACTATGGCTACACCTTC. Amino acids: CASSGRDYGYTF.

The J gene is TRBJ2-1, the V gene TRBV3-1, with TRBD2 as a possible D gene (5 bases). From germline, CDR1 is LGHDT and CDR2 YNNKEL (reference sequence). CDR3 size: 14 residues. The V gene lost 0 bases and the J gene lost 10 bases, with 13 bases spanning the gap. Written as DNA, the CDR3 is TGTGCCAGCAGCCAAGAAGCGCTGCGAGGGGAGCAGTTCTTC. As protein: CASSQEALRGEQFF.

The sample holds a few counts of this clonotype. The genes are TRBV4-3 and TRBJ2-7; a weak D match, TRBD1 (5 bases). V shed 3 bases and J shed 2 bases, with 11 bases lying between them. CDR1 and CDR2 (germline): LGHNA, YSLEER. The CDR3 covers 14 residues. CDR3 region: CASSQLDSTYEQYF. CDR3 DNA sequence: TGCGCCAGCAGCCAGCTTGACAGTACCTACGAGCAGTACTTC.